The 14 T cell receptor beta chains below all came from one sample that was sequenced in a study of post-analysis software for immune sequencing data. Study-wide results and limits: About 5 TRBV segments (TRBV5-6, TRBV5-1 and TRBV20-1 among them) occurred more frequently in patients than in controls.

TCR beta cDNA libraries had unique molecular identifiers. TCRdb redid the calling of the PCR reads with MiXCR, one entry per CDR3 protein. The data contain roughly 400,000 distinct CDR3 sequences, approximately 42% of them singletons. Their target antigens are unknown. Sequenced input: blood. These receptors originate from a girl aged 2-10 years with multiple sclerosis.

Only one count was recorded for this clonotype. For the CDR3, the DNA is TGCGCCAGCAGCCAATTTGTGACTAGCGACTACGAGCAGTACTTC. Protein product: CASSQFVTSDYEQYF. The chain combines TRBV4-1 with TRBJ2-7; 8 bases fit TRBD2. CDR3 length: 15 residues. The junction had 6 bases not matched to a gene; V was cut back by 2 bases and J by 3 bases. Germline V gene lookup returns CDR1 MGHRA and CDR2 YSYEKL.

V and J are TRBV7-9 and TRBJ2-1; 8 bases are a match to TRBD1. The CDR3 covers 13 residues. V trimming: 10 bases; J trimming: 8 bases; junction bases outside the gene matches: 10. The germline gives CDR1 SEHNR, CDR2 FQNEAQ (reference sequence). CDR3 residues: CATQDRGSDEQFF. The CDR3 DNA reads TGTGCCACGCAAGACAGGGGAAGCGATGAGCAGTTCTTC.

The sample holds a few counts of this clonotype. The chain carries TRBV12-3 or TRBV12-4 and TRBJ2-3; D is possibly TRBD1 (6 bases). This CDR3 contains 15 residues. Trimming left V 5 bases short and J 6 bases short, with 18 bases between. The DNA for the CDR3 is TGTGCCAGCAGTCTAAATCGACAGGCGAGGGATACGCAGTATTTT. Its translation is CASSLNRQARDTQYF.

This clonotype showed up just a few times. The rearrangement uses TRBV27 and TRBJ2-3; 9 bases are a match to TRBD2. There are 15 residues in the CDR3. Trimming took 7 bases from V and 7 from J; bases not matched to a gene: 12. CDR1 and CDR2 (germline): MNHEY, SMNVEV (reference sequence). The CDR3 reads CASTPRLAGVHTQYF. Written as DNA, the CDR3 is TGTGCCAGCACCCCCCGGTTAGCGGGGGTACATACGCAGTATTTT.

This clonotype was recorded a few times. The V gene is TRBV29-1, the J gene TRBJ2-7, with TRBD2 matching over 9 bases. Germline CDR1 SQVTM, CDR2 ANQGSEA. Germline trimming cut 4 bases from V and 2 bases from J; bases unmatched to any gene: 6. The CDR3 runs 14 residues. The CDR3 here is CSVVPAGGPYEQYF. In nucleotides, the CDR3 is TGCAGCGTTGTTCCAGCGGGAGGCCCCTACGAGCAGTACTTC.

The chain is built from TRBV29-1 and TRBJ2-3; 7 nucleotides line up with TRBD2. The CDR3 totals 13 residues. The germline CDR1 and CDR2 sequences are SQVTM and ANQGSEA. Trimming at V came to 7 bases and at J to 2 bases, leaving 6 bases not matched to a gene. CDR3 DNA: TGCAGCGCGAGGGACTACAACACAGATACGCAGTATTTT. It is translated as CSARDYNTDTQYF.

This clonotype was counted a few times. The J gene is TRBJ2-4, the V gene TRBV7-3; 13 bases align to TRBD2. J gave up 0 bases and V 7 bases, and 21 bases lay outside the gene matches. The CDR3 runs 22 residues. Germline CDR1 SGHTA, CDR2 FQGTGA. CDR3 loop: CASNHGGTSGETPGGAKNIQYF. The DNA for the CDR3 is TGTGCCAGCAACCATGGTGGGACTAGCGGGGAGACCCCAGGAGGAGCCAAAAACATTCAGTACTTC. Supplemented by reference TRBV7-3 and TRBJ2-4, the full variable domain reads GAGVSQTPSNKVTEKGKYVELRCDPISGHTALYWYRQSLGQGPEFLIYFQGTGAADDSGLPNDRFFAVRPEGSVSTLKIQRTERGDSAVYLCASNHGGTSGETPGGAKNIQYFGAGTRLSVL.

This clonotype has only a few counts. The chain links TRBV7-2 to TRBJ1-5; 7 bases map to TRBD1. Trimming removed 5 bases from V and 6 bases from J; junction bases left unmatched: 4. The CDR3 runs to 13 residues. CDR1 and CDR2 (germline): SGHTA, FQGNSA. CDR3 bases: TGTGCCAGCAGCATGGGACAGCTTCAGCCCCAGCATTTT. It translates to CASSMGQLQPQHF.

This rearrangement joins TRBV7-2 to TRBJ1-1; 7 bases align to TRBD1. V lost 4 bases, J lost 0 bases, and 8 bases stayed unmatched. CDR3 length: 16 residues. Germline V lookup: CDR1 SGHTA, CDR2 FQGNSA. Here the CDR3 DNA reads TGTGCCAGCAGCTCGGGACAGCGCTACATGAACACTGAAGCTTTCTTT. It encodes CASSSGQRYMNTEAFF.

J is TRBJ2-5 and V is TRBV9; D is undetermined. The CDR3 length is 15 residues. Germline V gene data show CDR1 as SGDLS and CDR2 as YYNGEE. Trimming cost V 0 bases and J 0 bases, with 9 bases left between them. This chain's CDR3 is CASSVDQTYQETQYF. The DNA of the CDR3 is TGTGCCAGCAGCGTAGACCAGACGTACCAAGAGACCCAGTACTTC.

V usage is TRBV9 and J usage is TRBJ2-1; no clear D gene. CDR3 length: 16 amino acids. The V gene's germline CDR1 is SGDLS and CDR2 YYNGEE. V was cut by 2 bases and J by 0 bases, with 12 bases left in between. This CDR3 is CASSVATASSYNEQFF. CDR3 DNA: TGTGCCAGCAGCGTCGCTACAGCCAGCTCCTACAATGAGCAGTTCTTC. Looking up the rest from reference TRBV9 and TRBJ2-1 gives the full variable domain: DSGVTQTPKHLITATGQRVTLRCSPRSGDLSVYWYQQSLDQGLQFLIQYYNGEERAKGNILERFSAQQFPDLHSELNLSSLELGDSALYFCASSVATASSYNEQFFGPGTRLTVL.

The J gene is TRBJ1-6, the V gene TRBV6-5, with 7 bases that match TRBD1. J lost 4 bases, V lost 3 bases, and 15 bases had no gene match. Germline values: CDR1 MNHEY, CDR2 SVGAGI. The CDR3 is 19 residues long. The CDR3 DNA is TGTGCCAGCAGTTATGTTGAGGGGGCCTCTTTCTATTATAATTCACCCCTCCACTTT. This codes for CASSYVEGASFYYNSPLHF.

The rearrangement links TRBV29-1 to TRBJ1-2; no clear D gene. V was clipped by 4 bases and J by 8 bases, with 8 bases between them. Per the germline V gene, CDR1 is SQVTM and CDR2 is ANQGSEA. This CDR3 region has 10 residues. As DNA, the CDR3 is TGCAGCGTTGGCGATATGGGCTACACCTTC. As protein: CSVGDMGYTF.

V gene TRBV7-9 combines with J gene TRBJ2-1; D is possibly TRBD2 (5 bases). Germline V gene data show CDR1 as SEHNR and CDR2 as FQNEAQ (reference sequence). V lost 0 bases and J lost 5, with 11 bases in between. The CDR3 is 15 amino acids. The chain's CDR3 is CASSLAPARDNEQFF. In nucleotides, the CDR3 is TGTGCCAGCAGCTTAGCCCCAGCGAGGGACAATGAGCAGTTCTTC.